Below, one T cell receptor (beta chain) is given with its context. Some clones are missing from TCRdb's copy, which holds only in-frame ones; the method was immunoSEQ multiplex PCR. The sample gives about 44,000 clones, roughly 96% of which show up once; 0.89% is in the top ten. V was pared by 5 bases and J by 3 bases, with 6 bases between. The CDR3 is 12 residues long. The V gene's germline CDR1 is SGHNT and CDR2 YYREEE (reference sequence). This entry belongs to a study of T cell changes during pregnancy in multiple sclerosis. The TCR comes from a female donor with multiple sclerosis, enrolled in a pregnancy study. The gene calls are TRBV5-4 and TRBJ1-3; D uncertain. The specimen was peripheral blood, collected in the second trimester of pregnancy. The CDR3 reads CASSLYGNTIYF. The CDR3 DNA follows: TGTGCCAGCAGTTTATATGGAAACACCATATATTTT.